The clone carrying this TCR beta chain was seen once. The data are from a study of T cell changes during pregnancy in multiple sclerosis. This table comes from immunoSEQ multiplex PCR, and its TCRdb copy is limited to in-frame clones, with some not included. The sample includes 15,000 to 20,000 clones, 87% of them seen just once. Germline assignment: CDR1 LNHDA and CDR2 SQIVND (reference sequence). This CDR3 region has 14 residues. The V gene lost 5 bases and the J gene lost 2 bases, with 12 bases spanning the gap. The V call is TRBV19, the J call TRBJ1-2; TRBD1 is a possible D gene (6 bases). The sequence came from a female donor in good health, enrolled as a control in a pregnancy study. Sequencing was performed on CD8+ T cells from peripheral blood mononuclear cells, taken in the third trimester of pregnancy. In DNA, the CDR3 is TGTGCCAGTAGTCCGTCGACAGGCAACTATGGCTACACCTTC. This gives the protein CASSPSTGNYGYTF.